A selection of T cell receptor beta chains follows, all from one sample in a study of siplizumab effects on memory and regulatory T cells. Their antigens remain unidentified. Clones were sequenced by immunoSEQ multiplex PCR, and TCRdb holds only the in-frame ones, with some missing. This sample has about 14,000 clones; about 50% occur once, and the top ten carry approximately 8.2%. Sequences were obtained from CFSE-low (dividing) CD4+ T cells sorted from an allogeneic mixed lymphocyte reaction. Every receptor here comes from a human donor in good health; the cells came from an allogeneic mixed lymphocyte reaction. The CDR3 runs from the conserved cysteine through the conserved F or W. A D gene is named only where the DNA matches it firmly. Clone size appears in some rows only: once, few, many, or a class for an expanded clone.

- few TRBJ2-3 TRBV7-4 CASSLFFPDMGPNNTDTQYF TGTGCCAGCAGCTTATTTTTCCCCGATATGGGACCGAACAACACAGATACGCAGTATTTT
TRBD1 - TRBJ1-2 TRBV27 CASSSAGGPNYGYTF TGTGCCAGCAGTTCCGCAGGGGGCCCTAACTATGGCTACACCTTC
TRBD2 - TRBJ2-5 TRBV18 CASSPLLAGANQETQYF TGTGCCAGCTCACCTCTTCTAGCGGGGGCCAATCAAGAGACCCAGTACTTC
TRBD2 few TRBJ2-1 TRBV5-1 CASSLEGLNWRNEQFF TGCGCCAGCAGCTTGGAGGGACTAAATTGGAGGAATGAGCAGTTCTTC
- - TRBJ2-7 TRBV5-1 CASSLEAGSNEQYF TGCGCCAGCAGCTTGGAGGCAGGGAGCAACGAGCAGTACTTC
TRBD2 - TRBJ2-1 TRBV9 CASSVEMVAGGRNEQFF TGTGCCAGCAGCGTAGAGATGGTAGCGGGGGGGCGTAATGAGCAGTTCTTC
- - TRBJ1-1 TRBV18 CASSPDLNTEAFF TGTGCCAGCTCACCAGATTTGAACACTGAAGCTTTCTTT
- - TRBJ2-3 TRBV19 CASSTSTVRTDTQYF TGTGCCAGTAGTACGTCGACAGTACGCACAGATACGCAGTATTTT
TRBD1 - TRBJ1-1 TRBV5-1 CASSLGPQGVNTEAFF TGCGCCAGCAGCTTGGGTCCCCAGGGGGTAAACACTGAAGCTTTCTTT
- few TRBJ1-1 TRBV7-2 CASSLVGFEAFF TGTGCCAGCAGCTTAGTCGGGTTTGAAGCTTTCTTT
TRBD2 - TRBJ2-1 TRBV4-1 CASSQTGIAGLWGEQFF TGCGCCAGCAGCCAAACTGGGATAGCGGGGTTGTGGGGTGAGCAGTTCTTC
TRBD1 once TRBJ1-5 TRBV19 CASSRDRNQPQHF TGTGCCAGTAGTAGGGACAGAAATCAGCCCCAGCATTTT
TRBD1 - TRBJ1-1 TRBV18 CASSPPGQGRMRYGPEAFF TGTGCCAGCTCACCACCCGGACAGGGGCGGATGAGATATGGCCCTGAAGCTTTCTTT
TRBD1 - TRBJ1-4 TRBV19 CASIPSDRAGAGKLFF TGTGCCAGTATTCCATCCGACAGGGCGGGTGCTGGAAAACTGTTTTTT
- medium-sized TRBJ1-1 TRBV30 CAWRPRLGKGNTEAFF TGTGCCTGGAGGCCAAGGCTCGGCAAGGGGAACACTGAAGCTTTCTTT
- - TRBJ1-2 TRBV29-1 CSVVGYRGYTF TGCAGCGTTGTTGGGTATAGAGGCTACACCTTC